This T cell receptor (beta chain) appears in the sequencing data of a study of blood T cell repertoires in COVID-19. Whole-study context: There were acute and convalescent COVID-19 samples, and they came from the United States, Italy and Spain.

This clone occurred once. The Seattle patients joined while their infection was active and were tracked longitudinally afterward. Authors' analysis steps: Amplified reference gene primers provided the basis for estimating nucleated cell counts. The protocol was immunoSEQ multiplex PCR, while the TCRdb copy is restricted to in-frame clones and leaves out a portion. Clone size and the V and J calls come from that table; the DNA yielded D and trimming. The data hold approximately 330,000 clones, with 87% observed a single time. CDR1 is SGHRS, CDR2 YFSETQ, per germline. The CDR3 contains 14 residues. V lost 0 bases and J 3 bases, leaving 9 bases between the germline ends.

This TCR came from a young man with COVID-19, enrolled during active disease. The sequenced sample consisted of peripheral blood. The chain has TRBV5-1 and TRBJ1-2; D may be TRBD1 (5 bases). CDR3: CASSLVARDYGYTF. DNA for the CDR3: TGCGCCAGCAGCTTGGTTGCCAGGGACTATGGCTACACCTTC.